Included here is one T cell receptor (beta chain) sequence, with context. No antigen is known for it. The junction departs from the called germline gene at one end, perhaps through a read error. Additional DNA sequences in this sample encode the identical CDR3. Stated time point: after neoadjuvant nivolumab, at surgical resection. Patients were newly diagnosed with stage II-IVA oral cavity squamous cell carcinoma without prior systemic or radiation treatment. TCRdb's table, derived via immunoSEQ multiplex PCR, lists solely in-frame clones and lacks some. The table has approximately 10,000 clones, roughly 64% seen once; the top ten hold 4% to 5%. CDR1 MGHRA and CDR2 YSYEKL come from the germline V gene. The CDR3 has 12 residues. These data are taken from a study of neoadjuvant anti-PD-1 for oral cavity cancer. Across the whole study: Around day 43, patients without progression received a fourth nivolumab dose before surgery.

Study-wide findings and caveats: Only three patients per response group were TCR-analyzed; validation needed.

The source of this sequence is a person aged 40 to 85 with oral cavity squamous cell carcinoma. This sequence joins TRBV4-1 and TRBJ1-2, with D tentatively TRBD1 (6 bases). This specimen was PBMCs, taken after nivolumab (anti-PD-1) treatment. CDR3 sequence: CASSHPRGGYTF. The CDR3 DNA reads as TGTGCCAGCAGCCACCCCAGGGGCGGCTACACCTTC.